The present TCR beta chain was sequenced within a study of cytomegalovirus exposure and HLA in healthy donors. Study-wide context: Some 180 million T cells yielded some 120 million unique TCR beta sequences in earlier analysis.

V shed 6 bases, J shed 5 bases, and the junction held 5 bases outside the gene matches. The CDR3 consists of 14 residues. Per the germline V gene, CDR1 is SGHTA and CDR2 is FQGNSA. Study-level findings and limits: A list of roughly 160 TCR beta chains associated with cytomegalovirus was given. Later analysis demonstrated an association between a missense DCLRE1C variant and TCR beta V- and J-gene trimming.

Remarks on this clone: The antigen remains unidentified.

Both 60 Vbeta primers and 13 Jbeta primers went into the PCR. Using immunoSEQ multiplex PCR, the repertoire was profiled, and TCRdb retains in-frame clones only, with some absent. Of around 240,000 clones listed, about four fifths are singletons. The sequencing input was PBMCs. V and J are TRBV7-2 and TRBJ2-1; TRBD2 agrees at 9 bases. This receptor was obtained from a woman in her forties in good health and CMV-seropositive. CDR3 sequence reads: CASRFSGGHNEQFF. CDR3 nucleotide sequence: TGTGCCAGCAGGTTTAGCGGGGGCCACAATGAGCAGTTCTTC.